The sequence of this TCR beta chain was determined in a study of T cells in localized non-small cell lung cancer. Study observations and caveats: Out of the top 100 tumor clones, a median roughly 50 were seen in adjacent lung. Uninvolved adjacent lung showed the highest T cell clonality, exceeding tumor. Higher blood T cell density went with longer overall survival. One tumor region alone was sequenced, and heterogeneity therefore remains possible.

Trimming shortened V by 2 bases and J by 0 bases, and 11 bases separated the two germline ends. Germline values: CDR1 SGHNT, CDR2 YYREEE (reference sequence). The CDR3 is 15 amino acids. Data came from immunoSEQ multiplex PCR; TCRdb stores just in-frame clones and leaves some out. The top ten hold around 16% of the sample, which has over 45,000 clones, around 90% seen once. About this clone: Its matching antigen is unknown.

This clonotype was sampled from a female donor with stage II lung adenocarcinoma. Sequenced material: PBMCs, taken before any cancer treatment. The rearrangement uses TRBV5-4 and TRBJ1-1; unclear D gene. The CDR3 loop reads CASSLVGLMNTEAFF. For the CDR3, the DNA is TGTGCCAGCAGCTTAGTAGGACTCATGAACACTGAAGCTTTCTTT.